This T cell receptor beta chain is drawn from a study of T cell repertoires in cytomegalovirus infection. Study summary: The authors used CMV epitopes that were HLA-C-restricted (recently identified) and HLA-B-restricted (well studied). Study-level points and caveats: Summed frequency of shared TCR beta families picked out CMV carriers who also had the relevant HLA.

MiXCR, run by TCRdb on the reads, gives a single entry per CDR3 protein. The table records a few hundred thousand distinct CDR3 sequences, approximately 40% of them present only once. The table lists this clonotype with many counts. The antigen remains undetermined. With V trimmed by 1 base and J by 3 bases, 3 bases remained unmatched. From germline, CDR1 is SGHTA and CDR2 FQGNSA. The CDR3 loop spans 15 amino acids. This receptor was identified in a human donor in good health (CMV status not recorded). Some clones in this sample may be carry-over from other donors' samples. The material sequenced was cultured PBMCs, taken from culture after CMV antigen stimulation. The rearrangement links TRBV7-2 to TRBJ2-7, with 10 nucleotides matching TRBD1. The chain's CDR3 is CASSLVGQGYYEQYF. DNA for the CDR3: TGTGCCAGCAGCTTAGTGGGACAGGGGTACTACGAGCAGTACTTC.